The rows below give T cell receptor beta chains drawn from one sample of a study of blood T cells in healthy people across ages. TCRdb fed the 5' RACE reads into MiXCR, producing one record per CDR3 protein. The sample records some 930,000 distinct CDR3 sequences, 25% to 30% being singletons. The same specimen was also included in a second study, on T cells of mothers and their children.

Specimen: blood. These receptor sequences come from a woman in her forties in good health. Each CDR3 is given with its conserved first and last residue. The D gene is left open where the match is weak. Clone size is given for some rows only: seen once, a few or many times, or a class if the clone is expanded.

CDR3 DNA	CDR3 protein	V gene	J gene	clone size	D gene
TGCGCCAGCAGCCAAGATCCCACAGGGGTAGTCCAGCCCCAGCATTTT	CASSQDPTGVVQPQHF	TRBV4-1	TRBJ1-5	NA	TRBD1
TGTGCCAGCAGTTTATGGTCCACGGAGCAGTACTTC	CASSLWSTEQYF	TRBV28	TRBJ2-7	many	NA
TGTGCCAGCAGTAAGAGATACAGGGGGCGCGGGTATGGCTACACCTTC	CASSKRYRGRGYGYTF	TRBV27	TRBJ1-2	many	TRBD1
TGCAGTGCTACCCGGGGCGGGATGGGCACTGAAGCTTTCTTT	CSATRGGMGTEAFF	TRBV20-1	TRBJ1-1	few	NA
TGTGCCAGCAGTGCTCAGAGGGGGCGGGACAGGGGAAACGAGCAGTACTTC	CASSAQRGRDRGNEQYF	TRBV25-1	TRBJ2-7	many	TRBD1
TGTGCCAGCAGTTTATGGGGCGGAGGCAATCAGCCCCAGCATTTT	CASSLWGGGNQPQHF	TRBV27	TRBJ1-5	NA	NA
TGCAGTGCCCCAAGAACGGACGGGACAGATACGCAGTATTTT	CSAPRTDGTDTQYF	TRBV20-1	TRBJ2-3	few	NA
TGTGCCAGCAGTTTAGGGGTAACTCTAGCCAAAAACATTCAGTACTTC	CASSLGVTLAKNIQYF	TRBV12-3/TRBV12-4	TRBJ2-4	many	NA
TGTGCCAGCATCGGAGCCGGGACAGGGGATTGGTACGAGCAGTACTTC	CASIGAGTGDWYEQYF	TRBV28	TRBJ2-7	NA	TRBD1
TGTGCCAGCAGCCAAAGGAGCGGACAGAAAGAGACCCAGTACTTC	CASSQRSGQKETQYF	TRBV3-1	TRBJ2-5	many	NA
TGCGCCAGCAGCTTGGGGGATGCCACCCCCACAGATACGCAGTATTTT	CASSLGDATPTDTQYF	TRBV5-1	TRBJ2-3	NA	NA
TGCGCCAGCAGCTTGTCGGAGGGACAGGGGTGGGGAGCCACTGAAGCTTTCTTT	CASSLSEGQGWGATEAFF	TRBV5-1	TRBJ1-1	NA	TRBD1
TGTGCCAGCAGTCCCTCGGCCGGGGGCCGGGAGACCCAGTACTTC	CASSPSAGGRETQYF	TRBV7-8	TRBJ2-5	few	NA
TGTGCCAGCAGACCTACCGCCGGGACTAGCGGCCAAGAGACCCAGTACTTC	CASRPTAGTSGQETQYF	TRBV27	TRBJ2-5	NA	TRBD2
TGCGCCAGCAGTGAACCAGCCTCCGGAAACATTCAGTACTTC	CASSEPASGNIQYF	TRBV10-1	TRBJ2-4	once	NA
TGTACCAGCCCCTGGGAGGGGGAAAGGGGGGACACCTACGAGCAGTACTTC	CTSPWEGERGDTYEQYF	TRBV21-1	TRBJ2-7	few	NA
TGCAGTGCTAGAGGAGACAGGGAAGAGACCCAGTACTTC	CSARGDREETQYF	TRBV20-1	TRBJ2-5	many	TRBD1
TGCGCCAGCAGGGATCCGGGACTCGCTACCAATGAGCAGTTCTTC	CASRDPGLATNEQFF	TRBV5-1	TRBJ2-1	NA	NA
TGTGCCAGCAGTCGTTGGGAGACAGATAGCAATCAGCCCCAGCATTTT	CASSRWETDSNQPQHF	TRBV6-5	TRBJ1-5	NA	NA
TGTGCCATATCGACGGACCAAGAGACCCAGTACTTC	CAISTDQETQYF	TRBV10-3	TRBJ2-5	many	NA
TGTGCCAGCAGTTACGACTCCGAGCAGTACTTC	CASSYDSEQYF	TRBV6-2/TRBV6-3	TRBJ2-7	many	NA
TGCGCCAGCAGTCCTACCGGAGGGGCTAGCACAGATACGCAGTATTTT	CASSPTGGASTDTQYF	TRBV4-1	TRBJ2-3	NA	NA
TGCAGTGCTAGAGGGGAGACAAGGGGGGACGAGCAGTACTTC	CSARGETRGDEQYF	TRBV20-1	TRBJ2-7	many	NA